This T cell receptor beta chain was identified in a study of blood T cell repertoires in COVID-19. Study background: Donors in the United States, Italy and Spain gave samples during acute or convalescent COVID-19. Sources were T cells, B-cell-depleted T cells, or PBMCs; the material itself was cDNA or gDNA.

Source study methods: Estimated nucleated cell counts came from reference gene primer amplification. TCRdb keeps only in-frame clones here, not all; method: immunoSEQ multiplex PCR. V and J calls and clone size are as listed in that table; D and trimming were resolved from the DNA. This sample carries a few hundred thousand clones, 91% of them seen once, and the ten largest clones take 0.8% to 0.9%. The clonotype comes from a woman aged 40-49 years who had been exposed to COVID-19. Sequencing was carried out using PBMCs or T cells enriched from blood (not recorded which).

This CDR3 reads CASSLNTGELFF. DNA of the CDR3: TGTGCCAGCAGCTTAAACACCGGGGAGCTGTTTTTT. The V call is TRBV14, the J call TRBJ2-2; D uncertain. Germline V gives CDR1 SGHDN, CDR2 FVKESK. V lost 5 bases to trimming and J lost 2 bases, with 3 bases between them. This CDR3 region has 12 residues. Based on the CDR3 plus reference TRBV14 and TRBJ2-2, the full variable domain is EAGVTQFPSHSVIEKGQTVTLRCDPISGHDNLYWYRRVMGKEIKFLLHFVKESKQDESGMPNNRFLAERTGGTYSTLKVQPAELEDSGVYFCASSLNTGELFFGEGSRLTVL.